The 9 T cell receptor beta chains in this list originate from one sample, sequenced in a study of T cell responses to AZD1222 COVID-19 vaccine. Measured with immunoSEQ multiplex PCR; TCRdb has only the in-frame clones, and not every one. The sample carries fewer than 150,000 clones, roughly 91% recorded once. The sequenced sample was peripheral blood, obtained 28 days after the second AZD1222 dose. These receptors were taken from an adult who received the AZD1222 COVID-19 vaccine.

The chain employs TRBV6-5 and TRBJ1-5; 11 positions match TRBD1. V shed 4 bases, J shed 6 bases, and the junction held 5 bases outside the gene matches. This CDR3 is built from 15 residues. The germline V gene has CDR1 MNHEY and CDR2 SVGAGI. The CDR3: CASSSGTGGIQPQHF. Here the CDR3 DNA reads TGTGCCAGCAGTTCCGGGACAGGGGGTATTCAGCCCCAGCATTTT.

The genes are TRBV7-6 and TRBJ2-3; 14 positions match TRBD2. Per germline, CDR1 SGHVS and CDR2 FNYEAQ. The CDR3 is made up of 16 amino acids. V shed 5 bases and J 5 bases; nucleotides not matched to a gene: 6. CDR3 sequence: CASSPRLAGGVDTQYF. CDR3 sequence (DNA): TGTGCCAGCAGCCCTAGACTAGCGGGAGGGGTAGATACGCAGTATTTT.

The chain combines TRBV4-3 with TRBJ1-5, with a possible D match to TRBD1 (5 bases). This CDR3 region has 15 residues. V gave up 4 bases and J gave up 6 bases, with 16 bases separating them. The germline gives CDR1 LGHNA, CDR2 YSLEER. DNA of the CDR3: TGCGCCAGCAGCCTAAACCAGGGAATCGGTCAGCCCCAGCATTTT. This codes for CASSLNQGIGQPQHF.

This chain uses TRBV5-1 with TRBJ2-3; D ambiguous. This CDR3 is built from 17 residues. V shed 4 bases and J shed 1 base, with 19 bases lying between them. CDR1 is SGHRS and CDR2 is YFSETQ in the germline V gene. CDR3 DNA: TGCGCCAGCAGCCCCGTCGTGTCCCGGGTCGGCACAGATACGCAGTATTTT. This encodes CASSPVVSRVGTDTQYF. Full variable domain (rest looked up from reference TRBV5-1 and TRBJ2-3): KAGVTQTPRYLIKTRGQQVTLSCSPISGHRSVSWYQQTPGQGLQFLFEYFSETQRNKGNFPGRFSGRQFSNSRSEMNVSTLELGDSALYLCASSPVVSRVGTDTQYFGPGTRLTVL.

The rearrangement links TRBV24-1 to TRBJ2-1; TRBD2 matches 7 bases. V was pared by 7 bases and J by 1 base, with 6 bases of the junction left unmatched. Germline CDR1 and CDR2: KGHDR and SFDVKD. This CDR3 comprises 15 residues. The CDR3 bases are TGTGCCACCAGCGACCCTAGCGGTTCCTACAATGAGCAGTTCTTC. Amino acids: CATSDPSGSYNEQFF.

V is TRBV5-1 and J is TRBJ2-1, with a tentative D call TRBD2 (5 bases). Germline values: CDR1 SGHRS, CDR2 YFSETQ. CDR3 size: 14 residues. V was pared by 4 bases and J by 0 bases, with 8 bases between. The CDR3 reads CASSPTSSYNEQFF. The CDR3 DNA sequence: TGCGCCAGCAGCCCCACTAGCTCCTACAATGAGCAGTTCTTC.

V usage is TRBV7-9 and J usage is TRBJ1-1; no clear D gene. V lost 1 base to trimming and J lost 7 bases, with 7 bases between them. The CDR3 runs 12 residues. Per the germline V gene, CDR1 is SEHNR and CDR2 is FQNEAQ (reference sequence). In DNA form, the CDR3 reads TGTGCCAGCAGCTTAGGTGGGTTTGAAGCTTTCTTT. This translates into CASSLGGFEAFF.

There are a few counts of this clone. V and J are TRBV4-3 and TRBJ1-3, with D perhaps matching TRBD1 (5 bases). Germline V gives CDR1 LGHNA, CDR2 YSLEER. CDR3 length equals 16 residues. Deletions cut 5 bases from V and 0 bases from J, with 14 bases between. The CDR3 sequence is CASSYGGTGSGNTIYF. CDR3 nucleotides: TGCGCCAGCAGCTACGGGGGTACTGGCTCTGGAAACACCATATATTTT.

The V gene is TRBV5-1, the J gene TRBJ2-3, with 13 bases lining up with TRBD2. The V and J ends lost 0 bases and 0 bases, in that order; junction bases with no gene match: 1. Germline V CDR1 and CDR2: SGHRS, YFSETQ. The CDR3 extends over 17 amino acids. The DNA for the CDR3 is TGCGCCAGCAGCTTGGGACTAGCGGGGGGAAGCACAGATACGCAGTATTTT. Translating it yields CASSLGLAGGSTDTQYF.